The clone carrying this TCR beta chain was detected only once. TCRdb's copy holds only in-frame clones and misses some; the assay was immunoSEQ multiplex PCR. The table lists roughly 88,000 clones, approximately 90% of them singletons. The sample comes from a study of control samples from healthy donors and cancer patients. The CDR3 contains 13 residues. The V and J ends lost 6 bases and 4 bases respectively, with 12 bases between them. Germline CDR1 is KGHSH and CDR2 is LQKENI. The source of this sequence is a young woman in good health. Sequencing was carried out using blood. The chain is built from TRBV18 and TRBJ1-2; D unresolved. CDR3 sequence (DNA): TGTGCCAGCTCTATAACGGAGACCTATGGCTACACCTTC. Translating gives CASSITETYGYTF.